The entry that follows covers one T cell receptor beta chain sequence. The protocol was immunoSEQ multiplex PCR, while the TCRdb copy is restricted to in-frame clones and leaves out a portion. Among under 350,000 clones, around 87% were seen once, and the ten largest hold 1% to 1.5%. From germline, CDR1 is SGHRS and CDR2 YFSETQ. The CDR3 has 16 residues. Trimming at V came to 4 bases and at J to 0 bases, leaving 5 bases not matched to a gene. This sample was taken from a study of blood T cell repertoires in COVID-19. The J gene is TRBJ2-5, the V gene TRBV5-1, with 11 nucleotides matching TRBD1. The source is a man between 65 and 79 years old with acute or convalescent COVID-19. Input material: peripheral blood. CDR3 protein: CASSGGTGGYQETQYF. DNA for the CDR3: TGCGCCAGCAGCGGGGGGACAGGGGGTTACCAAGAGACCCAGTACTTC.